The 4 T cell receptor beta chains presented below share a single source sample, sequenced in a study of blood T cell repertoires in COVID-19. Generated by immunoSEQ multiplex PCR, the TCRdb table keeps only in-frame clones and is missing some. Found here are some 140,000 clones, around 82% of them singletons; the top ten hold around 5.5%. Sequencing was done on a sample of PBMCs or T cells enriched from blood (not recorded which). The origin of the receptors is a man aged 35 to 55 with acute COVID-19.

The chain couples TRBV21-1 to TRBJ1-6; the table's D gene call, TRBD1, was not cross checked with the DNA. TRBV21-1 has pseudogene status. The CDR3 extends over 14 amino acids. CDR3: CASSKAPSNSPLHF. As DNA, the CDR3 is TGTGCCAGCAGCAAAGCCCCATCAAATTCACCCCTCCACTTT.

The chain has TRBV7-2 and TRBJ1-3; maybe TRBD1 (6 bases). V lost 0 bases to trimming and J lost 0 bases, with 9 bases between them. This CDR3 is 16 amino acids long. In germline, CDR1 is SGHTA, CDR2 FQGNSA. CDR3 loop: CASSLAQGLSGNTIYF. The CDR3 DNA reads TGTGCCAGCAGCTTAGCGCAGGGGCTCTCTGGAAACACCATATATTTT.

The chain recombines TRBV6-5 with TRBJ1-5; D unclear. The length of the CDR3 is 13 residues. Germline CDR1 and CDR2: MNHEY and SVGAGI. Trimming cost V 5 bases and J 7 bases, with 12 bases left between them. CDR3 residues: CASSRGKLQPQHF. CDR3 nucleotides: TGTGCCAGCAGTCGCGGGAAGCTCCAGCCCCAGCATTTT.

The chain is built from TRBV19 and TRBJ2-1; D perhaps matches TRBD2 (6 bases). CDR1 is LNHDA and CDR2 is SQIVND in the germline V gene (reference sequence). The CDR3 totals 13 residues. Deletions cut 7 bases from V and 7 bases from J, with 14 bases between. The DNA for the CDR3 is TGTGCCAGTACTGTGGGAGGTAGGAATGAGCAGTTCTTC. Translation gives CASTVGGRNEQFF.